Listed below are T cell receptor beta chains from one sample, sequenced in a study of blood T cell repertoires in COVID-19. The repertoire was sequenced with immunoSEQ multiplex PCR; TCRdb's copy has only in-frame clones and lacks some. The sample consists of approximately 97,000 clones, around 85% of them appearing once. The sequenced sample was peripheral blood. Receptors originate from a man older than 75 with acute or convalescent COVID-19. CDR3s include the opening cysteine and the closing phenylalanine or tryptophan. The D gene is left open where the match is weak. Clone size is given for some rows only: seen once, a few or many times, or a class if the clone is expanded.

TRBD2	TRBJ2-5	once	TRBV7-7	CASSKGLVGSETQYF	TGTGCTAGCAGCAAGGGACTAGTGGGCTCAGAGACCCAGTACTTC
NA	TRBJ2-1	few	TRBV6-6	CASSYDYLGEQFF	TGTGCCAGCAGTTACGACTACTTAGGAGAGCAGTTCTTC
TRBD2	TRBJ2-1	NA	TRBV7-2	CASSREGSGGYNEQFF	TGTGCCAGCAGCCGCGAGGGTAGCGGGGGCTACAATGAGCAGTTCTTC
NA	TRBJ2-3	NA	TRBV27	CASGHGTSTDTQYF	TGTGCCAGCGGGCACGGGACTAGCACAGATACGCAGTATTTT
NA	TRBJ1-6	once	TRBV9	CASNLGFSPLHF	TGTGCCAGCAACCTAGGCTTTTCACCCCTCCACTTT
NA	TRBJ2-7	many	TRBV15	CATSRDLMRDWYEQYF	TGTGCCACCAGCAGAGATCTCATGCGGGACTGGTACGAGCAGTACTTC
TRBD2	TRBJ2-1	few	TRBV7-8	CASSRWEGQFF	TGTGCCAGCAGCCGCTGGGAGGGCCAGTTCTTC
NA	TRBJ1-5	NA	TRBV6-1	CASSEAVRGNQPQHF	TGTGCCAGCAGTGAAGCGGTACGGGGGAATCAGCCCCAGCATTTT
NA	TRBJ2-5	NA	TRBV5-1	CASSLEGVGQETQYF	TGCGCCAGCAGCTTGGAGGGGGTAGGGCAAGAGACCCAGTACTTC
TRBD2	TRBJ2-5	NA	TRBV7-2	CASSEGLAGGPTETQYF	TGTGCCAGCAGCGAGGGGCTAGCGGGAGGGCCGACGGAGACCCAGTACTTC
NA	TRBJ2-2	NA	TRBV11-3	CASSLGGHNTGELFF	TGTGCCAGCAGCTTAGGCGGACACAACACCGGGGAGCTGTTTTTT
NA	TRBJ1-5	NA	TRBV28	CASSFSRGFHQPQHF	TGTGCCAGCAGTTTCTCTCGGGGTTTTCATCAGCCCCAGCATTTT
TRBD1	TRBJ1-1	NA	TRBV6-5	CASNLGGTGLVFF	TGTGCCAGCAACCTCGGGGGGACAGGGTTAGTTTTCTTT
TRBD1	TRBJ2-3	NA	TRBV27	CASSLRTGGKDTQYF	TGTGCCAGCAGTTTACGGACAGGGGGCAAAGATACGCAGTATTTT
NA	TRBJ1-5	NA	TRBV28	CASSFLVRQINQPQHF	TGTGCCAGCAGTTTCCTTGTCAGACAGATCAATCAGCCCCAGCATTTT
TRBD2	TRBJ2-5	NA	TRBV6-2/TRBV6-3	CASSYPFLAGLQETQYF	TGTGCCAGCAGTTACCCGTTCCTAGCGGGTCTGCAAGAGACCCAGTACTTC
NA	TRBJ2-7	NA	TRBV11-3	CASSLPLGGTPSYEQYF	TGTGCCAGCAGCTTACCTCTCGGGGGGACACCGTCCTACGAGCAGTACTTC
NA	TRBJ1-2	NA	TRBV5-5	CASSLVVQGPDGYTF	TGTGCCAGCAGCTTGGTGGTGCAGGGGCCCGATGGCTACACCTTC
TRBD2	TRBJ2-5	NA	TRBV6-2/TRBV6-3	CASSWEGTQYF	TGTGCCAGCAGTTGGGAGGGGACCCAGTACTTC
TRBD1	TRBJ2-7	NA	TRBV5-6	CASSLRTGIIYEQYF	TGTGCCAGCAGCTTGCGGACAGGGATTATTTACGAGCAGTACTTC
NA	TRBJ2-7	NA	TRBV7-8	CASSLVGGSYEQYF	TGTGCCAGCAGCTTAGTAGGCGGCTCCTACGAGCAGTACTTC
NA	TRBJ2-3	NA	TRBV2	CASSVDWAGSTDTQYF	TGTGCCAGCAGTGTCGACTGGGCGGGAAGCACAGATACGCAGTATTTT
TRBD1	TRBJ2-3	few	TRBV5-1	CASSFRTGTHTDTQYF	TGCGCCAGCAGCTTCCGGACAGGGACCCACACAGATACGCAGTATTTT
TRBD2	TRBJ2-1	NA	TRBV5-4	CASSTALAGVGNEQFF	TGTGCCAGCAGTACGGCACTAGCGGGAGTGGGAAATGAGCAGTTCTTC
TRBD1	TRBJ1-5	NA	TRBV6-5	CASSSGTGANQPQHF	TGTGCCAGCAGTTCCGGGACAGGGGCCAATCAGCCCCAGCATTTT
NA	TRBJ2-1	NA	TRBV11-3	CASSLGAVRHEQFF	TGTGCCAGCAGCTTAGGGGCAGTTCGCCATGAGCAGTTCTTC
NA	TRBJ1-5	NA	TRBV7-9	CASSFGQNQPQHF	TGTGCCAGCAGCTTCGGACAGAATCAGCCCCAGCATTTT
TRBD1	TRBJ1-5	NA	TRBV2	CASSKSHGQGYSNQPQHF	TGTGCCAGCAGTAAGAGCCATGGACAGGGCTATAGCAATCAGCCCCAGCATTTT
NA	TRBJ2-7	NA	TRBV6-5	CASSYDRLIQEQYF	TGTGCCAGCAGTTACGACAGATTGATACAGGAGCAGTACTTC
TRBD2	TRBJ2-3	once	TRBV9	CASSLQREGTQYF	TGTGCCAGCAGCCTGCAGAGGGAGGGTACGCAGTATTTT
NA	TRBJ2-7	NA	TRBV2	CASSEALVKQGYEQYF	TGTGCCAGCAGTGAAGCGCTTGTCAAGCAGGGGTACGAGCAGTACTTC
NA	TRBJ2-5	NA	TRBV27	CATATKLYEETQYF	TGTGCCACAGCAACTAAACTATACGAAGAGACCCAGTACTTC
NA	TRBJ1-6	NA	TRBV6-5	CATNRDTDSPLHF	TGTGCCACAAACCGGGACACCGATTCACCCCTCCACTTT
TRBD1	TRBJ1-1	NA	TRBV3-1/TRBV3-2	CAIAGTGDTEAFF	TGTGCCATCGCCGGGACAGGGGACACTGAAGCTTTCTTT
NA	TRBJ1-5	NA	TRBV25-1	CATQGLGSNQPQHF	TGTGCCACCCAGGGTCTCGGGAGCAATCAGCCCCAGCATTTT
TRBD2	TRBJ2-1	NA	TRBV11-2	CASSLTSGSSDEQFF	TGTGCCAGCAGCCTTACTAGCGGGAGTAGTGATGAGCAGTTCTTC
NA	TRBJ1-5	NA	TRBV11-2	CASSSDYGAGNQPQHF	TGTGCCAGCAGCTCCGATTACGGCGCGGGCAATCAGCCCCAGCATTTT
NA	TRBJ2-2	NA	TRBV2	CASGALVNTGELFF	TGTGCCAGCGGGGCACTCGTAAACACCGGGGAGCTGTTTTTT
TRBD1	TRBJ2-7	NA	TRBV28	CASSLRTGGYEQYF	TGTGCCAGCAGTCTAAGGACAGGGGGCTACGAGCAGTACTTC
NA	TRBJ1-1	NA	TRBV30	CAWNSGEMGTEAFF	TGTGCCTGGAATTCAGGGGAAATGGGCACTGAAGCTTTCTTT
TRBD1	TRBJ1-5	NA	TRBV4-1	CASSQRQVPGQGISAIQPQHF	TGCGCCAGCAGCCAACGACAAGTCCCGGGACAGGGGATTTCAGCGATACAGCCCCAGCATTTT
NA	TRBJ1-5	NA	TRBV30	CAWRFKGNQPQHF	TGTGCCTGGAGGTTTAAGGGGAATCAGCCCCAGCATTTT
TRBD1	TRBJ1-3	NA	TRBV10-3	CAISGTGGSAGNTIYF	TGTGCCATCAGTGGCACAGGGGGCTCGGCTGGAAACACCATATATTTT
NA	TRBJ2-5	NA	TRBV7-7	CASSVGGYGTQYF	TGTGCTAGCAGCGTTGGGGGCTACGGGACCCAGTACTTC
NA	TRBJ1-1	NA	TRBV27	CAPGGRSTEAFF	TGTGCCCCAGGAGGTCGTAGCACTGAAGCTTTCTTT
TRBD2	TRBJ2-7	NA	TRBV30	CAWGPGLAGAYEQYF	TGTGCCTGGGGACCTGGACTAGCGGGAGCGTACGAGCAGTACTTC
NA	TRBJ1-5	NA	TRBV21-1	CASRDRDGNQPQHF	TGTGCCAGCAGAGACAGGGACGGGAATCAGCCCCAGCATTTT
NA	TRBJ1-4	NA	TRBV4-1	CASRSGHSRGGDEKLFF	TGCGCCAGCAGATCCGGACATTCCCGGGGGGGAGACGAAAAACTGTTTTTT
TRBD2	TRBJ2-1	NA	TRBV4-1	CASSQRRTSGYNEQFF	TGCGCCAGCAGCCAAAGGCGGACTAGCGGTTACAATGAGCAGTTCTTC
TRBD1	TRBJ2-3	NA	TRBV24-1	CATSDLPKWTGEDTDTQYF	TGTGCCACCAGTGATTTGCCCAAATGGACAGGGGAGGACACAGATACGCAGTATTTT
TRBD1	TRBJ1-4	NA	TRBV14	CASSQETGTGLDNEKLFF	TGTGCCAGCAGCCAAGAGACCGGGACAGGGCTGGATAATGAAAAACTGTTTTTT
TRBD1	TRBJ1-2	NA	TRBV6-5	CASRKTGGNVDGYTF	TGTGCCAGCAGAAAGACAGGGGGCAATGTCGATGGCTACACCTTC
NA	TRBJ2-5	once	TRBV24-1	CATSDHPGQGETQYF	TGTGCCACCAGTGACCACCCGGGACAAGGGGAAACCCAGTACTTC
NA	TRBJ2-3	NA	TRBV11-3	CASSPRVGADTQYF	TGTGCCAGCAGCCCCAGGGTAGGGGCAGATACGCAGTATTTT
TRBD1	TRBJ1-2	NA	TRBV4-2	CASSQGTGNYGYTF	TGTGCCAGCAGCCAAGGGACAGGGAACTATGGCTACACCTTC
NA	TRBJ2-3	NA	TRBV27	CASSAPNPGTDTQYF	TGTGCCAGCAGTGCCCCAAACCCAGGGACAGATACGCAGTATTTT
NA	TRBJ1-5	NA	TRBV12-3/TRBV12-4	CASSSDGRPQHF	TGTGCCAGCAGTTCAGATGGTCGGCCCCAGCATTTT
NA	TRBJ1-5	NA	TRBV6-5	CASRTRKGQPQHF	TGTGCCAGCAGGACGAGGAAAGGACAGCCCCAGCATTTT
NA	TRBJ1-1	NA	TRBV5-5	CASRTIGGKGTEAFF	TGTGCCAGTCGGACGATCGGGGGGAAAGGTACTGAAGCTTTCTTT